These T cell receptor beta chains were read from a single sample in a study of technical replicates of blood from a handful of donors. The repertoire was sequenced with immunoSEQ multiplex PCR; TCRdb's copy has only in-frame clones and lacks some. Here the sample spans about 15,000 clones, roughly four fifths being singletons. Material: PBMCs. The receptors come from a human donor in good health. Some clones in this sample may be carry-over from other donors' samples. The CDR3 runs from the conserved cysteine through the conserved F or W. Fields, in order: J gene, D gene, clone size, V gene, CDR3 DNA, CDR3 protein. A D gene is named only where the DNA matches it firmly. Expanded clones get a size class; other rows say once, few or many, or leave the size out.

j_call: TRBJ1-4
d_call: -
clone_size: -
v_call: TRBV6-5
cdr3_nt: TGTGCCAGCAGTTACTCGTTACAGGGTAATGAAAAACTGTTTTTT
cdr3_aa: CASSYSLQGNEKLFF

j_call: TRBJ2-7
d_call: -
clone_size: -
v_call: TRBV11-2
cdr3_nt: TGTGCCAGCAGCTTAGTGCCAGACTATATCGACGAGCAGTACTTC
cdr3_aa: CASSLVPDYIDEQYF

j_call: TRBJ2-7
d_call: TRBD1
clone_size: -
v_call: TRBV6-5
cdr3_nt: TGTGCCAGCAGTCCGGGACAGGGGTCCTACGAGCAGTACTTC
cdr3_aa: CASSPGQGSYEQYF

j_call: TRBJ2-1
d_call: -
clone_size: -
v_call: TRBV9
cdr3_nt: TGTGCCAGCAGCCCAGACGGGATCCATGAGCAGTTCTTC
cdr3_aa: CASSPDGIHEQFF

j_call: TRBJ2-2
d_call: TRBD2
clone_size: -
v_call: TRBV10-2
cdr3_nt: TGCGCCAGCACGAGCGGGAGAAGCACCGGGGAGCTGTTTTTT
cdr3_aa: CASTSGRSTGELFF

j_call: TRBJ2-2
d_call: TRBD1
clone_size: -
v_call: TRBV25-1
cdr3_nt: TGTGCCAGCTCACCCGTGGGGACAGGGGTAACCGGGGAGCTGTTTTTT
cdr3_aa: CASSPVGTGVTGELFF

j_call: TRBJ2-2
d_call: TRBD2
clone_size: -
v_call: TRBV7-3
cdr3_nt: TGTGCCAGCAGCTTAAAGGGCGGGAGTCCCACCGGGGAGCTGTTTTTT
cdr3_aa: CASSLKGGSPTGELFF

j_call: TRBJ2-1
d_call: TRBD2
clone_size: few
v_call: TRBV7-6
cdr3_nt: TGTGCCAGCAGCGCCGAACCGGGACTAGCCCACAATGAGCAGTTCTTC
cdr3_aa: CASSAEPGLAHNEQFF

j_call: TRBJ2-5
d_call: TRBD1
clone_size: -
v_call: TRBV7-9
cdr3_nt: TGTGCCAGCAGCTCCATACGCGGACAGGATCAAGAGACCCAGTACTTC
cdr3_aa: CASSSIRGQDQETQYF

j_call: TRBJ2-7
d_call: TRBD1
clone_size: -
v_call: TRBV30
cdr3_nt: TGTGCCTGGAGTGTACTTGGACAGGGGGCCTACGAGCAGTACTTC
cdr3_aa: CAWSVLGQGAYEQYF

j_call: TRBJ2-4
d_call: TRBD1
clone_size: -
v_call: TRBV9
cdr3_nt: TGTGCCAGCAGCCCCCGGGACAGGGGTTTTTCCATTCAGTACTTC
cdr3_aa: CASSPRDRGFSIQYF

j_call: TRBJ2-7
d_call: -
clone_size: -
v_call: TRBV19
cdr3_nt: TGTGCCAGTAGTATAAGGTCTTCAGACAGATCCTACGAGCAGTACTTC
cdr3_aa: CASSIRSSDRSYEQYF

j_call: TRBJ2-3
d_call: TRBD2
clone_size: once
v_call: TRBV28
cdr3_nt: TGTGCCAGCAGTTTAGGAGGGACTAGCGACAGCACAGATACGCAGTATTTT
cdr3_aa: CASSLGGTSDSTDTQYF

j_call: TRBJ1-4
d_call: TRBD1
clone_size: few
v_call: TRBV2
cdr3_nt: TGTGCCAGCAGTTTTACAGGGGGCGAAGAAAAACTGTTTTTT
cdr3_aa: CASSFTGGEEKLFF

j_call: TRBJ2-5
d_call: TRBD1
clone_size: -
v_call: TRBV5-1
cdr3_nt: TGCGCCAGCAGCTATGGGACAGGGGGTGAGACCCAGTACTTC
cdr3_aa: CASSYGTGGETQYF

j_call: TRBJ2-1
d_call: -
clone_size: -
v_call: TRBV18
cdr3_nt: TGTGCCAGCTCACCGGACAGTTACAATGAGCAGTTCTTC
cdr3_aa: CASSPDSYNEQFF

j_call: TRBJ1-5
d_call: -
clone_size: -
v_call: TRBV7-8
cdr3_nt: TGTGCCAGCAGCCCTGGGAGGGTCCGGGGTCAGCCCCAGCATTTT
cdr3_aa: CASSPGRVRGQPQHF

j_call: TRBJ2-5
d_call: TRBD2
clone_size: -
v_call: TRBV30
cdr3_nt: TGTGCCTGGAGCGCGGGACTAGGGGAGACCCAGTACTTC
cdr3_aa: CAWSAGLGETQYF

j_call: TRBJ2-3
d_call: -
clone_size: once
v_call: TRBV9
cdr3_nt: TGTGCCAGCAGCGTACAGGGGGGCGCGGCAGATACGCAGTATTTT
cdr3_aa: CASSVQGGAADTQYF

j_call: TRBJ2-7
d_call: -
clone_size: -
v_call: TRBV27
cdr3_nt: TGTGCCAGCAGCCGAAGGGAGGGGGGAATACCTTTTCACTCCTACGAGCAGTACTTC
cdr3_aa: CASSRREGGIPFHSYEQYF

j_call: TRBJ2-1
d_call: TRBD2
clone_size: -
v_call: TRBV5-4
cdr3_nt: TGTGCCAGCAGCTTGGGGCAGCTAGCGGGAGCTGAGCAGTTCTTC
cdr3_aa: CASSLGQLAGAEQFF

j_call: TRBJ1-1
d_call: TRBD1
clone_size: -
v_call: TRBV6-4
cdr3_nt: TGTGCCAGCAGTGGGGTTGAGGCAGGGGGCACTGAAGCTTTCTTT
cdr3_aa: CASSGVEAGGTEAFF

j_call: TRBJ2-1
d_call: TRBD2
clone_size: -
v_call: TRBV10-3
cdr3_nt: TGTGCCATCAGTGAGGAGGGCGGGAGTTGGAATGAGCAGTTCTTC
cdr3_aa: CAISEEGGSWNEQFF

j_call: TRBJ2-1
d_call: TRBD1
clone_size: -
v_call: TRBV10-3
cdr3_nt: TGTGCCATCAGTGGACAGGGGGCCTACAATGAGCAGTTCTTC
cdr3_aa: CAISGQGAYNEQFF

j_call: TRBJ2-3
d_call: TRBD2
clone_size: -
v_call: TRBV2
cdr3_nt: TGTGCCAGCAGATTAGCGGGAGCGAGCACAGATACGCAGTATTTT
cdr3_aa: CASRLAGASTDTQYF

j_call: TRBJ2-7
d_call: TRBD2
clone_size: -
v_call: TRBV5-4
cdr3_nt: TGTGCCAGCAGCTTGCAGGGACTAGCGCACGAGCAGTACTTC
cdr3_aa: CASSLQGLAHEQYF